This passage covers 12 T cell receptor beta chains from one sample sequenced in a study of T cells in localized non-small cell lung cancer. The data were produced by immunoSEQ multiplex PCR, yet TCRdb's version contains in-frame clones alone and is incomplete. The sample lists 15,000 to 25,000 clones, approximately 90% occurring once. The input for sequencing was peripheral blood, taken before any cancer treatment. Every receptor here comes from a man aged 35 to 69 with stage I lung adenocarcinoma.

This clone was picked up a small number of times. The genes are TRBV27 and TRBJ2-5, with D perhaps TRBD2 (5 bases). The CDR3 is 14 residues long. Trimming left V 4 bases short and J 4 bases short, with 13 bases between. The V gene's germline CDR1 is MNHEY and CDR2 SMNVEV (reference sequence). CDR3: CASSSLQRIETQYF. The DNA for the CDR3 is TGTGCCAGCAGTTCCCTACAGCGGATAGAGACCCAGTACTTC.

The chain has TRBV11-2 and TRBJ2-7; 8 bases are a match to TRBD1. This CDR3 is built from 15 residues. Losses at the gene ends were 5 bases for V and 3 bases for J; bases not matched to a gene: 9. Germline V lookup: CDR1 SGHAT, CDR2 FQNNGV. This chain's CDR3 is CASSPLTQGDYEQYF. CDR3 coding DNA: TGTGCCAGCAGCCCCCTCACACAGGGGGACTACGAGCAGTACTTC.

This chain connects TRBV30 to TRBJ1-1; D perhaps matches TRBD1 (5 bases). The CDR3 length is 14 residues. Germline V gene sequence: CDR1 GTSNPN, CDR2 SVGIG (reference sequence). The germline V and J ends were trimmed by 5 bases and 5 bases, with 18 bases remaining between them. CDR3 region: CAWQTLGEGTEAFF. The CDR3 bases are TGTGCCTGGCAGACGTTAGGGGAGGGGACTGAAGCTTTCTTT. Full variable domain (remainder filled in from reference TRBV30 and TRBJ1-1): SQTIHQWPATLVQPVGSPLSLECTVEGTSNPNLYWYRQAAGRGLQLLFYSVGIGQISSEVPQNLSASRPQDRQFILSSKKLLLSDSGFYLCAWQTLGEGTEAFFGQGTRLTVV.

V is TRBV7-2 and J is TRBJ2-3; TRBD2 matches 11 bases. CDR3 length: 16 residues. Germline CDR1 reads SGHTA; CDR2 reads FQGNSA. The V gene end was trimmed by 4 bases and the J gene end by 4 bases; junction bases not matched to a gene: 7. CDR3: CASSSLAGGQADTQYF. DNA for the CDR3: TGTGCCAGCAGCTCCTTAGCGGGGGGGCAGGCAGATACGCAGTATTTT.

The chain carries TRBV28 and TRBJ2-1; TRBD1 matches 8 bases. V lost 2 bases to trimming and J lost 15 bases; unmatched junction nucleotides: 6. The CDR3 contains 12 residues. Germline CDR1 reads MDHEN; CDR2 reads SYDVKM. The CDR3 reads CASSLGQGKGFF. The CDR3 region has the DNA TGTGCCAGCAGTTTAGGACAGGGAAAAGGGTTCTTC. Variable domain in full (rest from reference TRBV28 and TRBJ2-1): DVKVTQSSRYLVKRTGEKVFLECVQDMDHENMFWYRQDPGLGLRLIYFSYDVKMKEKGDIPEGYSVSREKKERFSLILESASTNQTSMYLCASSLGQGKGFFGPGTRLTVL.

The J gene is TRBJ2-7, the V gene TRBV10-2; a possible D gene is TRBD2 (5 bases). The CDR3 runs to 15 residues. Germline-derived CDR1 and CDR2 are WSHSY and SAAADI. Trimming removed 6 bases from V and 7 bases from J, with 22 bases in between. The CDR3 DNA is TGCGCCAGCAGCAGATCTTTGAGGGTAGAGAGTGAGCAGTACTTC. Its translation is CASSRSLRVESEQYF.

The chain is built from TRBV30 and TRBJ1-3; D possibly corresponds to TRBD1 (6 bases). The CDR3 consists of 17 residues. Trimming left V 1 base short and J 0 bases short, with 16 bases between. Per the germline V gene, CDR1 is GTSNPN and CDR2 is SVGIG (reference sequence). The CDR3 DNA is TGTGCCTGGAGTGGGGGCGGGGGCTCCTTCTCTGGAAACACCATATATTTT. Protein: CAWSGGGGSFSGNTIYF.

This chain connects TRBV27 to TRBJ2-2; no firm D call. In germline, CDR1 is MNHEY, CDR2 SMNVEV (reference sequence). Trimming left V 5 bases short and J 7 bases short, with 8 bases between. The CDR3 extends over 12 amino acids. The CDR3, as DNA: TGTGCCAGCAGTCCCCCAGTCGGGGAGCTGTTTTTT. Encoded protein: CASSPPVGELFF.

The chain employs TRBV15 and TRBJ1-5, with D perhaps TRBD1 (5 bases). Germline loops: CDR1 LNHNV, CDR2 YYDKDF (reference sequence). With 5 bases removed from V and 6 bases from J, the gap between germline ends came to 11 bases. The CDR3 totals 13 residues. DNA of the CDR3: TGTGCCACCAGCTTTCGGGGGTTTCAGCCCCAGCATTTT. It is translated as CATSFRGFQPQHF.

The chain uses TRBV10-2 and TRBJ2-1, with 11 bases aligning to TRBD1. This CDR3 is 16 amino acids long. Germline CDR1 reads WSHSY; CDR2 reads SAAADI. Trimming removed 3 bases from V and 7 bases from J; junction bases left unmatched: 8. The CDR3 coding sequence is TGCGCCAGCAGTGATAGCGGGACAGGGGGTTTAAATGAGCAGTTCTTC. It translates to CASSDSGTGGLNEQFF.

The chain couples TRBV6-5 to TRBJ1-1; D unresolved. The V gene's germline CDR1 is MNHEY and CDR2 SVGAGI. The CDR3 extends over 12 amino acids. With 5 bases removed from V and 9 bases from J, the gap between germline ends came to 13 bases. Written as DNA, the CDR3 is TGTGCCAGCAGTCCTTCAACAAATAAAGCTTTCTTT. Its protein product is CASSPSTNKAFF.

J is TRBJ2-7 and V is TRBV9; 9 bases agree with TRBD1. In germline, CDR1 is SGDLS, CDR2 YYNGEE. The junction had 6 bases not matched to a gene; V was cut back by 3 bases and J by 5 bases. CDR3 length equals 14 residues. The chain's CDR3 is CASSAGTGIDEQYF. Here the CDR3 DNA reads TGTGCCAGCAGCGCCGGGACAGGGATCGACGAGCAGTACTTC. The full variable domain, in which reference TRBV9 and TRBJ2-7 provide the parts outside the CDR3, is DSGVTQTPKHLITATGQRVTLRCSPRSGDLSVYWYQQSLDQGLQFLIQYYNGEERAKGNILERFSAQQFPDLHSELNLSSLELGDSALYFCASSAGTGIDEQYFGPGTRLTVT.